This T cell receptor beta chain stems from a study of blood T cell repertoires in COVID-19. Study overall: Donors in the United States, Italy and Spain gave samples during acute or convalescent COVID-19. T cells, B-cell-depleted T cells, or PBMCs provided the cDNA or gDNA that served as material.

The germline CDR1 and CDR2 sequences are SGHDT and YYEEEE. This CDR3 has 18 residues. V dropped 4 bases and J dropped 0 bases, with 17 bases sitting between them. Original processing notes: How many nucleated cells were present was estimated from reference gene primer amplification. The table came from immunoSEQ multiplex PCR; TCRdb's copy has only in-frame clones and leaves some out. V and J calls and clone size are those listed in that table; D and trimming were worked out from the DNA. The table records 280,000 or so clones, approximately 88% of them present only once. This TCR came from a woman between 35 and 50 years old who had recovered from COVID-19. Sequencing was performed on PBMCs or T cells enriched from blood (not recorded which). The chain recombines TRBV5-6 with TRBJ1-6; D is ambiguous. CDR3 coding DNA: TGTGCCAGCAGCATCGGACCCCCGGCGGGCTCCTATAATTCACCCCTCCACTTT. Protein sequence: CASSIGPPAGSYNSPLHF.